The T cell receptor beta chain described here comes from a study of Ad26.COV2.S vaccination and SARS-CoV-2 variants. The CDR3 runs to 18 residues. Treatment defined: roughly 18 received Ad26.COV2.S at low or high dose, single or two shots; about 5 received placebo; per-sample allocation not given. On day 63 after the first injection, vaccine and placebo recipients gave samples. The assay was immunoSEQ multiplex PCR, and TCRdb's table has in-frame clones only and misses some. The table has under 500,000 clones, roughly 90% seen once. This clonotype originated in a person between 18 and 65 years old who received the Ad26.COV2.S COVID-19 vaccine or a placebo. Specimen: peripheral blood, collected in a trial of Ad26.COV2.S vaccine versus placebo. This chain connects TRBV21-1 to TRBJ2-2; no DNA check was done on the table's D call, TRBD2. TRBV21-1 is listed as a pseudogene. CDR3 protein: CASSKALPAAVNTGELFF. The CDR3 DNA is TGTGCCAGCAGCAAAGCGCTCCCAGCGGCGGTGAACACCGGGGAGCTGTTTTTT.